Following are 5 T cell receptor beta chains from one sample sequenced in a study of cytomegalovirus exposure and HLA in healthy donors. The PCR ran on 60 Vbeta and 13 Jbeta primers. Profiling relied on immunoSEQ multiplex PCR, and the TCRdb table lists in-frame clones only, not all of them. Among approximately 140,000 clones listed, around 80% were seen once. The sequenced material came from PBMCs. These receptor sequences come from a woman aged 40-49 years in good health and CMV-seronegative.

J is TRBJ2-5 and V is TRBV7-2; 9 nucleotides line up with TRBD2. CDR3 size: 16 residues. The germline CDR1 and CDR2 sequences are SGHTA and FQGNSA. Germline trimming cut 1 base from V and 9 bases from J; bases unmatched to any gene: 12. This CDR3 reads CASSLGAASGIVAQYF. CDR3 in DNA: TGTGCCAGCAGCTTAGGTGCGGCTAGCGGGATTGTGGCCCAGTACTTC.

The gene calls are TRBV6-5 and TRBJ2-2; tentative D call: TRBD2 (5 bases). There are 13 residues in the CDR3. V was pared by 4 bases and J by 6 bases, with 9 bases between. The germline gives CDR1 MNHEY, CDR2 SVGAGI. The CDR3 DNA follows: TGTGCCAGCAGTTTGAACGGGGCCGGGGAGCTGTTTTTT. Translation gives CASSLNGAGELFF.

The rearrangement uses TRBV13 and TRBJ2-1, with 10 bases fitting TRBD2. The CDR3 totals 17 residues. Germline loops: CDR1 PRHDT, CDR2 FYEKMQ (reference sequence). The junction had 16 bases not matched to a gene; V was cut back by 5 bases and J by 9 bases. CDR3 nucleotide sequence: TGTGCCAGCAGCCACGGACTAGCGGCCCCCCTGAGGGGTGAGCAGTTCTTC. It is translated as CASSHGLAAPLRGEQFF.

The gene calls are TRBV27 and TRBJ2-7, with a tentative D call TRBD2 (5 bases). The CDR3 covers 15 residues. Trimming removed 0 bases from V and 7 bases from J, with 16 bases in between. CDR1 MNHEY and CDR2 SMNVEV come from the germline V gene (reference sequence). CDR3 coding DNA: TGTGCCAGCAGTTTATCGACGGTCCCGGGGAGAGAGCAGTACTTC. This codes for CASSLSTVPGREQYF.

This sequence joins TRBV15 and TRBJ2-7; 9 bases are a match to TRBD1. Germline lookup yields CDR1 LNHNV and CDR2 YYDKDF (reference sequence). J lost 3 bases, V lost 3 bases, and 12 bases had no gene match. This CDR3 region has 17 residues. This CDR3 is CATSRDRGSYSVYEQYF. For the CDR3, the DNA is TGTGCCACCAGCAGGGACAGGGGATCTTATAGTGTCTACGAGCAGTACTTC.